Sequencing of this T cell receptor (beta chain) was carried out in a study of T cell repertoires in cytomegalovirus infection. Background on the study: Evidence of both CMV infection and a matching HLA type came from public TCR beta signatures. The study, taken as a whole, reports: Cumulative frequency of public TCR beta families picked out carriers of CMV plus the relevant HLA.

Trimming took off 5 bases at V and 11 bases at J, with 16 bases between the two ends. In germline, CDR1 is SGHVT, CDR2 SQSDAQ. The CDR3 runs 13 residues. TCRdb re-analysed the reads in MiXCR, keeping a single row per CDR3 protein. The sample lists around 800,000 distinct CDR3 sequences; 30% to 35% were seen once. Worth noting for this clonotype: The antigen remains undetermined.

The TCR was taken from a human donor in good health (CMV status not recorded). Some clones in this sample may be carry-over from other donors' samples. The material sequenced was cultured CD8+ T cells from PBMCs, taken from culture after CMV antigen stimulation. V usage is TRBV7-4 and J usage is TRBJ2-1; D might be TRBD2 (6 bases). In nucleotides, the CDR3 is TGTGCCAGCAGCCCACCACATGCGGGGCAGCAGTTCTTC. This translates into CASSPPHAGQQFF. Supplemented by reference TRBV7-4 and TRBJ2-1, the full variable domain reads GAGVSQSPRYKVAKRGRDVALRCDSISGHVTLYWYRQTLGQGSEVLTYSQSDAQRDKSGRPSGRFSAERPERSVSTLKIQRTEQGDSAVYLCASSPPHAGQQFFGPGTRLTVL.